The 27 T cell receptor beta chains in this list originate from one sample, sequenced in a study of cytomegalovirus exposure and HLA in healthy donors. Primers included in the PCR were 60 Vbeta and 13 Jbeta primers. The assay was immunoSEQ multiplex PCR, and TCRdb's table has in-frame clones only and misses some. Of 65,000 to 75,000 clones in the sample, roughly 79% are singletons; the top ten hold around 6%. The specimen sequenced was PBMCs. These receptors all come from a man aged 50-60 years in good health and CMV-seronegative.

The CDR3 spells CASSLDRPGRNTIYF. The CDR3 DNA reads TGTGCCAGCAGCTTAGATCGGCCAGGTAGAAACACCATATATTTT. The rearrangement links TRBV11-2 to TRBJ1-3, with D unresolved. Trimming cost V 0 bases and J 5 bases, with 11 bases left between them. CDR3 length: 15 amino acids. Per the germline V gene, CDR1 is SGHAT and CDR2 is FQNNGV.

J is TRBJ1-5 and V is TRBV5-1; TRBD1 aligns across 8 bases. The trim removed 2 bases at V and 3 bases at J, leaving 13 bases unmatched. CDR1 and CDR2 from the germline V gene are SGHRS and YFSETQ. The CDR3 contains 18 residues. The CDR3: CASSFPRGRLVPNQPQHF. As DNA, the CDR3 is TGCGCCAGCAGCTTCCCCAGGGGGCGCTTGGTTCCCAATCAGCCCCAGCATTTT.

A single count supports this clone. The CDR3 nucleotides are TGTGCCAGCAGCTCGATCTCTAATAGCGGGGGGGCCGTGCGTACGCAGTATTTT. This sequence encodes CASSSISNSGGAVRTQYF. V gene TRBV5-6 combines with J gene TRBJ2-3; 11 bases map to TRBD2. Germline lookup yields CDR1 SGHDT and CDR2 YYEEEE. The V and J ends lost 3 bases and 8 bases, in that order; junction bases with no gene match: 17. The CDR3 sequence is 18 residues long.

The chain recombines TRBV14 with TRBJ1-5; maybe TRBD1 (5 bases). Between the trimmed V and J ends, which lost 4 bases and 9 bases, there was a span of 10 bases. Germline-derived CDR1 and CDR2 are SGHDN and FVKESK. The CDR3 is 12 residues long. The DNA of the CDR3 is TGTGCCAGCAGCCCACTTCAGGGGCCCCAGCATTTT. Amino acids: CASSPLQGPQHF.

The chain employs TRBV5-1 and TRBJ2-2, with 14 bases that match TRBD2. Germline CDR1 SGHRS, CDR2 YFSETQ. The CDR3 consists of 15 residues. The junction had 3 bases not matched to a gene; V was cut back by 7 bases and J by 4 bases. CDR3 DNA sequence: TGCGCCAGCGCGGGACTAGCGGGAGTCACCGGGGAGCTGTTTTTT. Its translation: CASAGLAGVTGELFF.

The V and J genes are TRBV25-1 and TRBJ2-5, with D tentatively TRBD2 (6 bases). Trimming cost V 3 bases and J 1 base, with 15 bases left between them. Germline assignment: CDR1 MGHDK and CDR2 SYGVNS. The CDR3 runs 16 residues. This chain's CDR3 is CASSDGGKWSQETQYF. CDR3 DNA: TGTGCCAGCAGTGATGGAGGGAAATGGAGCCAAGAGACCCAGTACTTC.

The chain couples TRBV6-1 to TRBJ2-3; unclear D gene. The V end lost 1 base, the J end lost 2 bases, and 4 bases lay between the germline ends. CDR3 length: 13 amino acids. The V gene's germline CDR1 is MNHNS and CDR2 SASEGT. CDR3 in DNA: TGTGCCAGCAGTGAAGGCTACACAGATACGCAGTATTTT. Translated, it gives CASSEGYTDTQYF.

The gene calls are TRBV2 and TRBJ1-5; D unclear. Germline V gene data show CDR1 as SNHLY and CDR2 as FYNNEI. The CDR3 is 15 amino acids. V was shortened by 6 bases and J by 1 base, with 13 bases between the two germline ends. The CDR3 spells CASRPFGWSNQPQHF. The CDR3 bases are TGTGCCAGCAGACCCTTCGGGTGGAGCAATCAGCCCCAGCATTTT.

This chain links TRBV5-5 with TRBJ1-5; the D is unclear. V was clipped by 1 base and J by 5 bases, with 13 bases between them. The CDR3 is made up of 15 amino acids. The germline gives CDR1 SGHKS, CDR2 YYEKEE (reference sequence). Written as DNA, the CDR3 is TGTGCCAGCAGCTTGAGCTTAAGTCCCTATCAGCCCCAGCATTTT. It codes for CASSLSLSPYQPQHF.

The chain uses TRBV28 and TRBJ2-1; 11 bases match TRBD1. The CDR3 covers 16 residues. The junction had 8 bases not matched to a gene; V was cut back by 3 bases and J by 7 bases. Germline V gene data show CDR1 as MDHEN and CDR2 as SYDVKM. CDR3 in DNA: TGTGCCAGCAGTTTTTTAGGACAGGGGGCCGGAAATGAGCAGTTCTTC. It encodes CASSFLGQGAGNEQFF.

This chain connects TRBV5-6 to TRBJ1-6; no firm D call. This CDR3 spans 15 amino acids. Germline-derived CDR1 and CDR2 are SGHDT and YYEEEE. Trimming pared 4 bases from V and 13 bases from J, leaving 21 bases between. In DNA, the CDR3 is TGTGCCAGCAGCATGTCCGGGATTCTTAACACCCCCCTCCACTTT. Its protein product is CASSMSGILNTPLHF.

The chain joins TRBV30 to TRBJ2-7; D is perhaps TRBD2 (6 bases). V was trimmed by 1 base and J by 2 bases, leaving 12 bases between them. Germline V CDR1 and CDR2: GTSNPN, SVGIG (reference sequence). This CDR3 region has 14 residues. The CDR3 reads CAWSEGAGTYEQYF. In DNA form, the CDR3 reads TGTGCCTGGAGTGAGGGTGCGGGGACCTACGAGCAGTACTTC.

The chain couples TRBV7-2 to TRBJ1-1; 7 nucleotides match TRBD1. J was trimmed by 2 bases and V by 5 bases; bases with no gene match: 8. This CDR3 has 15 residues. From germline, CDR1 is SGHTA and CDR2 FQGNSA. The CDR3 DNA reads as TGTGCCAGCAGCCCCCGGGACAGTTTAAACACTGAAGCTTTCTTT. This codes for CASSPRDSLNTEAFF.

V usage is TRBV7-8 and J usage is TRBJ1-5; 7 nucleotides align to TRBD1. The CDR3 is 14 amino acids. Germline CDR1 is SGHVS and CDR2 is FQNEAQ. V was clipped by 0 bases and J by 5 bases; unmatched bases: 1. In DNA form, the CDR3 reads TGTGCCAGCAGCTTAGCAGGGGGCTATCAGCCCCAGCATTTT. It translates to CASSLAGGYQPQHF.

The rearrangement links TRBV2 to TRBJ1-2; weak D call: TRBD1 (5 bases). V was trimmed by 6 bases and J by 2 bases, leaving 16 bases between them. The CDR3 covers 15 residues. Germline V gene sequence: CDR1 SNHLY, CDR2 FYNNEI. CDR3 nucleotide sequence: TGTGCCAGCAGCAGAACAGGACCTCGCAACTATGGCTACACCTTC. Its protein is CASSRTGPRNYGYTF.

The chain uses TRBV10-2 and TRBJ1-6; 8 nucleotides match TRBD1. The CDR3 totals 13 residues. The trim removed 9 bases at V and 10 bases at J, leaving 8 bases unmatched. Germline lookup yields CDR1 WSHSY and CDR2 SAAADI. The CDR3 DNA sequence: TGCGCCAGTAGTACAGGGGGTTACTCACCCCTCCACTTT. Translated: CASSTGGYSPLHF.

This chain joins TRBV29-1 and TRBJ2-5; 7 positions agree with TRBD1. The J segment lost 6 bases and the V segment lost 3 bases, leaving 4 bases of the junction unmatched. Germline V gene lookup returns CDR1 SQVTM and CDR2 ANQGSEA. This CDR3 contains 12 residues. The CDR3 region is CSVDRQGKTQYF. The CDR3 nucleotides are TGCAGCGTTGACCGACAGGGAAAGACCCAGTACTTC.

This clone was picked up a small number of times. This chain links TRBV4-1 with TRBJ2-5; no firm D call. Germline CDR1 is MGHRA and CDR2 is YSYEKL. The ends were cut back, 4 bases at V and 3 bases at J, with 9 bases in the middle. The CDR3 runs to 13 residues. The CDR3: CASSRRLEETQYF. The CDR3 DNA reads as TGCGCCAGCAGCCGTCGACTGGAAGAGACCCAGTACTTC.

This clone was picked up a small number of times. The genes are TRBV5-5 and TRBJ1-3; TRBD1 might be the D (6 bases). Germline lookup yields CDR1 SGHKS and CDR2 YYEKEE (reference sequence). V lost 2 bases, J lost 3 bases, and 12 bases lay in between. This CDR3 contains 15 residues. CDR3 nucleotide sequence: TGTGCCAGCAGCTTTCAGGACAGCAGTGGAAACACCATATATTTT. This translates into CASSFQDSSGNTIYF.

The rearrangement links TRBV7-9 to TRBJ2-5, with 10 bases identical to TRBD1. V dropped 6 bases and J dropped 2; count of bases not matched to a gene: 6. Germline V gene sequence: CDR1 SEHNR, CDR2 FQNEAQ (reference sequence). CDR3 length equals 15 residues. As DNA, the CDR3 is TGTGCCAGCAGTAAAATGGGACAGGGGCAAGAGACCCAGTACTTC. It encodes CASSKMGQGQETQYF.

The chain has TRBV29-1 and TRBJ1-2, with a weak D call TRBD1 (6 bases). The CDR3 has 12 residues. V was clipped by 6 bases and J by 5 bases, with 13 bases between them. Germline-derived CDR1 and CDR2 are SQVTM and ANQGSEA. Here the CDR3 DNA reads TGCAGCGTCCCCGGACAGCCATATGGCTACACCTTC. Amino acid sequence: CSVPGQPYGYTF.

The sample holds one count of this clone. V usage is TRBV15 and J usage is TRBJ1-1; TRBD1 might be the D (5 bases). The V end was cut by 5 bases, the J end by 1 base, with 11 bases between. Germline V gives CDR1 LNHNV, CDR2 YYDKDF (reference sequence). This CDR3 region has 14 residues. CDR3 residues: CATSGGIGNTEAFF. CDR3 nucleotides: TGTGCCACCAGCGGGGGGATTGGGAACACTGAAGCTTTCTTT.

CDR3 in DNA: TGTGCCAGCTCCCCGGGACTGTCGGAGACCCAGTACTTC. It yields the protein CASSPGLSETQYF. The chain employs TRBV18 and TRBJ2-5; a weak D match, TRBD2 (6 bases). Germline values: CDR1 KGHSH, CDR2 LQKENI. This CDR3 has 13 amino acids. V lost 6 bases to trimming and J lost 5 bases, with 13 bases between them.

The V gene is TRBV28, the J gene TRBJ1-2, with D hard to call. Trimming pared 8 bases from V and 3 bases from J, leaving 13 bases between. Germline V gene sequence: CDR1 MDHEN, CDR2 SYDVKM. This CDR3 comprises 13 residues. CDR3 residues: CASFFNRDYGYTF. The CDR3 DNA reads as TGTGCCAGCTTCTTCAATCGGGACTATGGCTACACCTTC.

The V and J genes are TRBV28 and TRBJ1-5, with 8 bases aligning to TRBD1. J was trimmed by 15 bases and V by 3 bases; bases with no gene match: 7. The CDR3 loop spans 12 amino acids. The germline V gene has CDR1 MDHEN and CDR2 SYDVKM. DNA of the CDR3: TGTGCCAGCAGTTTTGGTATGCAGGGGGCGCATTTT. This codes for CASSFGMQGAHF.

This clone was detected a few times. The J gene is TRBJ2-7, the V gene TRBV28; tentatively, D is TRBD2 (5 bases). V gave up 7 bases and J gave up 6 bases, with 22 bases separating them. The CDR3 is 15 amino acids. CDR1 is MDHEN, CDR2 SYDVKM, per germline. The CDR3 here is CASTPGEGRLREQYF. In nucleotides, the CDR3 is TGTGCCAGCACCCCCGGCGAGGGCCGGTTGCGCGAGCAGTACTTC.

The chain couples TRBV7-9 to TRBJ2-3, with 8 bases that match TRBD1. Trimming at V came to 5 bases and at J to 7 bases, leaving 2 bases not matched to a gene. The CDR3 runs to 12 residues. The germline V gene has CDR1 SEHNR and CDR2 FQNEAQ (reference sequence). CDR3: CASSDRGNTQYF. CDR3 nucleotides: TGTGCCAGCAGCGACAGGGGTAATACGCAGTATTTT.